The 5 T cell receptor beta chains below come from one sample, sequenced in a study of control samples from healthy donors and cancer patients. The data were produced by immunoSEQ multiplex PCR, yet TCRdb's version contains in-frame clones alone and is incomplete. This table holds about 75,000 clones, 94% found once. The sequencing input was blood. The source of these receptors is a woman aged 35 to 49 in good health.

The DNA for the CDR3 is TGTGCCATCAGTGAGTCGGGCAGGACGAGCACAGATACGCAGTATTTT. It is translated as CAISESGRTSTDTQYF. The chain combines TRBV10-3 with TRBJ2-3, with no clear D. CDR3 length: 16 amino acids. Deletions cut 0 bases from V and 0 bases from J, with 10 bases between. Germline V lookup: CDR1 ENHRY, CDR2 SYGVKD.

The rearrangement links TRBV5-6 to TRBJ2-5; D possibly uses TRBD1 or TRBD2 (5 bases each). The CDR3 sequence is 13 residues long. Deletions cut 3 bases from V and 3 bases from J, with 9 bases between. In germline, CDR1 is SGHDT, CDR2 YYEEEE. CDR3 loop: CASSSGAEETQYF. CDR3 sequence (DNA): TGTGCCAGCAGCTCCGGGGCAGAAGAGACCCAGTACTTC.

This CDR3 is CASSPSPVGDEQFF. The CDR3 nucleotides read TGTGCCAGCTCACCGAGTCCAGTCGGCGATGAGCAGTTCTTC. This chain links TRBV18 with TRBJ2-1; D unclear. Between the trimmed V and J ends, which lost 3 bases and 8 bases, there was a span of 14 bases. Per germline, CDR1 KGHSH and CDR2 LQKENI. This CDR3 spans 14 amino acids.

V and J are TRBV5-1 and TRBJ2-7, with 7 nucleotides matching TRBD2. CDR3 length equals 16 residues. The V gene end was trimmed by 5 bases and the J gene end by 0 bases; junction bases not matched to a gene: 11. Germline CDR1 and CDR2: SGHRS and YFSETQ. CDR3 nucleotide sequence: TGCGCCAGCAGACGGACGAGGGAGGGCCCCTCCTACGAGCAGTACTTC. Amino acids: CASRRTREGPSYEQYF.

V and J are TRBV7-9 and TRBJ2-7, with 8 positions matching TRBD1. CDR3 length: 14 amino acids. Per germline, CDR1 SEHNR and CDR2 FQNEAQ (reference sequence). J was trimmed by 0 bases and V by 2 bases; bases with no gene match: 0. CDR3 loop: CASSLTGGSYEQYF. The CDR3 DNA reads as TGTGCCAGCAGCTTAACAGGGGGCTCCTACGAGCAGTACTTC.